The T cell receptor (beta chain) under discussion was sequenced for a study of blood T cell repertoires in COVID-19. About the study: Researchers got acute and convalescent COVID-19 samples from the United States, Italy and Spain. Nucleic acid was either cDNA or gDNA, and it came from T cells, B-cell-depleted T cells, or PBMCs.

Per the authors' pipeline: Researchers report that nucleated cell counts were estimated from reference gene primer amplification. The assay was immunoSEQ multiplex PCR, and TCRdb's table has in-frame clones only and misses some. The DNA was the basis for D and trimming; V, J and clone size are from that table. The data contain hundreds of thousands of clones, about 90% of them singletons. V lost 0 bases to trimming and J lost 2 bases, with 19 bases between them. Germline loops: CDR1 SGHTS, CDR2 YDEGEE. The CDR3 sequence is 18 residues long. The source is a young woman who had recovered from COVID-19. Sequenced material: peripheral blood. The rearrangement uses TRBV5-8 and TRBJ2-3; D remains ambiguous. CDR3 residues: CASSLVSGGGDFTDTQYF. The CDR3 nucleotides are TGTGCCAGCAGCTTGGTATCCGGCGGCGGCGACTTCACAGATACGCAGTATTTT.